The present T cell receptor beta chain was sequenced within a study of identical twins. Whole-study results and caveats: Within beta out-of-frame sequences, the excess sharing observed between twins was weaker. The authors drew conclusions from cross-sectional statistical analysis rather than following the same donors. High-abundance cord blood beta clonotypes had fewer insertions; memory repertoires showed none.

Each donor was a healthy Caucasian. Germline V gene data show CDR1 as SQVTM and CDR2 as ANQGSEA. Trimming pared 4 bases from V and 0 bases from J, leaving 7 bases between. The CDR3 has 13 residues. TCRdb redid the calling of the 5' RACE reads with MiXCR, one entry per CDR3 protein. The sample holds 250,000 to 300,000 distinct CDR3 sequences; 8.5% to 9.5% are singletons and the top ten take around 7.1%. A few counts support this clonotype. Its antigen is undetermined. Separately, the same data were catalogued under a study of yellow fever vaccine responses in identical twins.

The V call is TRBV29-1, the J call TRBJ1-3; unclear D gene. This receptor was identified in a woman between 18 and 29 years old in good health. The sequencing sample was made of CD8+ T cells sorted from blood. CDR3 region: CSVVGDSGNTIYF. CDR3 in DNA: TGCAGCGTTGTCGGAGACTCTGGAAACACCATATATTTT.